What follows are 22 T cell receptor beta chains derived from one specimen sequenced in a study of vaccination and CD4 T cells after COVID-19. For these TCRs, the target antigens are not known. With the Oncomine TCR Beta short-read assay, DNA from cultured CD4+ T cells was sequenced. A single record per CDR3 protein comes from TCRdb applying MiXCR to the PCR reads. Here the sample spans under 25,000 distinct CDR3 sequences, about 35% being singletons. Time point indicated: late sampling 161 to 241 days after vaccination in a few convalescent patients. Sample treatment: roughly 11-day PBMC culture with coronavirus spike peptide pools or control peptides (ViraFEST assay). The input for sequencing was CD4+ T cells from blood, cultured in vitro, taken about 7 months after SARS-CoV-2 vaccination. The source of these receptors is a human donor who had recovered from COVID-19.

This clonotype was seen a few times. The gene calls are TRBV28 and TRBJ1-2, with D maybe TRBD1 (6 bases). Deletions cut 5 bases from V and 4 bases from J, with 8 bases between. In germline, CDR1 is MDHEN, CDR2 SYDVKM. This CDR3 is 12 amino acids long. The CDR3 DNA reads TGTGCCAGCAGTGACAGGATCTATGGCTACACCTTC. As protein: CASSDRIYGYTF.

The CDR3 sequence: CASSQVQIEVLTF. CDR3 nucleotide sequence: TGTGCCAGCAGCCAAGTCCAGATCGAAGTCCTGACTTTC. This chain connects TRBV4-2 to TRBJ2-6; D call uncertain. CDR3 length equals 13 residues. From germline, CDR1 is LGHNA and CDR2 YNFKEQ. Trimming took off 1 base at V and 13 bases at J, with 11 bases between the two ends.

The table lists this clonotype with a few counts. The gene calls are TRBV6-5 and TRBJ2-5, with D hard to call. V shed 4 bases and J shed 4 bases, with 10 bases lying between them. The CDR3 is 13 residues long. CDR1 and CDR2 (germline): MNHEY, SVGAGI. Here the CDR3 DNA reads TGTGCCAGCAGTTTGGCAGGAAGAGAGACCCAGTACTTC. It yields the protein CASSLAGRETQYF.

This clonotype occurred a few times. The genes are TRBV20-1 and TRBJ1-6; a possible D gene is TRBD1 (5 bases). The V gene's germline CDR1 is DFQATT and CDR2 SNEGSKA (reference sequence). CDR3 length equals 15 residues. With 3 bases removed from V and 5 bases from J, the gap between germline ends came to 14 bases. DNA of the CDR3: TGCAGTGCTAGGAGGGACGGAAGAAATAATTCACCCCTCCACTTT. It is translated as CSARRDGRNNSPLHF.

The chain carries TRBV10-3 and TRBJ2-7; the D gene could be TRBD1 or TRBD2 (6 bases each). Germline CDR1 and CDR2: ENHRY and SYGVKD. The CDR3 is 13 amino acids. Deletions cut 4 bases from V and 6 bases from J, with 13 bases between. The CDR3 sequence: CAISGTGAGEQYF. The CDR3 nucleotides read TGTGCCATCAGTGGTACGGGGGCGGGCGAGCAGTACTTC.

The CDR3, as DNA: TGTGCCAGCACCAGAACAGGGGGCTCCTACAATGAGCAGTTCTTC. Translation gives CASTRTGGSYNEQFF. J is TRBJ2-1 and V is TRBV6-1, with 8 bases identical to TRBD1. Germline V CDR1 and CDR2: MNHNS, SASEGT. The CDR3 loop spans 15 amino acids. V shed 7 bases, J shed 0 bases, and the junction held 5 bases outside the gene matches.

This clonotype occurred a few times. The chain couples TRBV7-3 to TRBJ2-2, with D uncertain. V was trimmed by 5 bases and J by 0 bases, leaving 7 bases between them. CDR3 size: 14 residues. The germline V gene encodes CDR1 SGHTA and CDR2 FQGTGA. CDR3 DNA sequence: TGTGCCAGCAGCACCGACTCGAACACCGGGGAGCTGTTTTTT. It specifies CASSTDSNTGELFF.

The CDR3 sequence is CASSFPPLYNEQFF. CDR3 nucleotide sequence: TGTGCCAGCAGTTTCCCGCCATTGTACAATGAGCAGTTCTTC. The chain recombines TRBV27 with TRBJ2-1; D gene ambiguous. V dropped 3 bases and J dropped 4 bases, with 10 bases sitting between them. Germline CDR1 is MNHEY and CDR2 is SMNVEV (reference sequence). This CDR3 has 14 amino acids.

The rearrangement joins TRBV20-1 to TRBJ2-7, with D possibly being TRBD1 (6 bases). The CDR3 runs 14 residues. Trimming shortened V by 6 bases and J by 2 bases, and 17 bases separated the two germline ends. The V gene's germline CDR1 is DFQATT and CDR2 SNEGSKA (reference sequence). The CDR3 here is CSAKDSSLAYEQYF. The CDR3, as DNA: TGCAGTGCGAAGGACAGCAGCCTAGCCTACGAGCAGTACTTC.

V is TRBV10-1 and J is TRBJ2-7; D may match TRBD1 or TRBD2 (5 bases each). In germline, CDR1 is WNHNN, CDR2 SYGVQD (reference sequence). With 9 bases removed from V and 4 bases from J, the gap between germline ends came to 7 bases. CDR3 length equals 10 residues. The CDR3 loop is CARGPYEQYF. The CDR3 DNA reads TGCGCCAGGGGACCGTACGAGCAGTACTTC.

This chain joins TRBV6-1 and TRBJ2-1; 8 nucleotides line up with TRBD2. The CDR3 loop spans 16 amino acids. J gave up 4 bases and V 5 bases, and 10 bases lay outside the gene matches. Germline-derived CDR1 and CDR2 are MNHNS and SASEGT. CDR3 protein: CASSPTGAGAYNEQFF. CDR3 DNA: TGTGCCAGCAGTCCGACGGGAGCGGGAGCTTACAATGAGCAGTTCTTC.

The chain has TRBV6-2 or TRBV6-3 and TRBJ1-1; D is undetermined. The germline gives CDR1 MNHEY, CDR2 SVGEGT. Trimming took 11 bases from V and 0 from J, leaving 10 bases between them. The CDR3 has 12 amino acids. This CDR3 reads CAGRSVNTEAFF. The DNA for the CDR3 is TGTGCCGGTAGATCAGTGAACACTGAAGCTTTCTTT.

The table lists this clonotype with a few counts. The CDR3: CATSDAGTVQETQYF. CDR3 coding DNA: TGTGCCACCAGTGACGCCGGGACAGTCCAAGAGACCCAGTACTTC. J is TRBJ2-5 and V is TRBV24-1, with 7 bases matching TRBD1. With V trimmed by 4 bases and J by 1 base, 5 bases remained unmatched. Looked up from germline, CDR1 is KGHDR and CDR2 is SFDVKD. This CDR3 region has 15 residues.

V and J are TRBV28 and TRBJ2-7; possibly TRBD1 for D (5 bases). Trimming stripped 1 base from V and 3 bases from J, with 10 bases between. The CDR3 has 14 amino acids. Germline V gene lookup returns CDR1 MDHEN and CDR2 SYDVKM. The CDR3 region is CASSLSPGIYEQYF. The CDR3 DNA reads TGTGCCAGCAGTTTATCTCCAGGGATCTACGAGCAGTACTTC.

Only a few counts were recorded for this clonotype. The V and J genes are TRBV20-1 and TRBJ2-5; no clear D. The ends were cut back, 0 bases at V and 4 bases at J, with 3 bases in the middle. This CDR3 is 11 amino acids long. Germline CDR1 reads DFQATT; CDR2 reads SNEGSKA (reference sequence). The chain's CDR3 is CSARERETQYF. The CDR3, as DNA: TGCAGTGCTAGAGAGCGAGAGACCCAGTACTTC.

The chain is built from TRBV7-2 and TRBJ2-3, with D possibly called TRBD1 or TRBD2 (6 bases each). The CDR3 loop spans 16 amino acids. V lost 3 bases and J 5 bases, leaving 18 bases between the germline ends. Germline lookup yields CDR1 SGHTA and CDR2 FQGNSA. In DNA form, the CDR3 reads TGTGCCAGCAGCTTGTTCTCGGGGGCGGTGGGAGATACGCAGTATTTT. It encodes CASSLFSGAVGDTQYF. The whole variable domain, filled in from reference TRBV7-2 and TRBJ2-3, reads GAGVSQSPSNKVTEKGKDVELRCDPISGHTALYWYRQSLGQGLEFLIYFQGNSAPDKSGLPSDRFSAERTGGSVSTLTIQRTQQEDSAVYLCASSLFSGAVGDTQYFGPGTRLTVL.

The CDR3 is CASSLVVLRESIREETQYF. CDR3 nucleotide sequence: TGTGCCAGCAGCTTAGTTGTTTTGCGGGAGTCTATTCGAGAAGAGACCCAGTACTTC. The rearrangement uses TRBV7-9 and TRBJ2-5; 7 bases agree with TRBD2. V lost 1 base to trimming and J lost 3 bases; unmatched junction nucleotides: 17. Germline V gene lookup returns CDR1 SEHNR and CDR2 FQNEAQ (reference sequence). The CDR3 length is 19 residues.

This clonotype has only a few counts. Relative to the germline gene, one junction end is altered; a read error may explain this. The DNA of the CDR3 is TGTGCTAGCAGCTTAGTGAGAGGGTACGAGCAGTACTTC. This translates into CASSLVRGYEQYF. The chain is built from TRBV7-7 and TRBJ2-7; tentative D call: TRBD2 (5 bases). Germline assignment: CDR1 SSHAT and CDR2 FNYEAQ (reference sequence). The CDR3 totals 13 residues. Filled out from reference TRBV7-7 and TRBJ2-7, the complete variable domain reads GAGVSQSPRYKVTKRGQDVTLRCDPISSHATLYWYQQALGQGPEFLTYFNYEAQPDKSGLPSDRFSAERPEGSISTLTIQRTEQRDSAMYRCASSLVRGYEQYFGPGTRLTVT.

The CDR3 region is CASSPSLNEQFF. CDR3 in DNA: TGTGCCAGCAGCCCCTCTCTAAATGAGCAGTTCTTC. The V call is TRBV7-2, the J call TRBJ2-1; no clear D gene. Germline V gives CDR1 SGHTA, CDR2 FQGNSA. The CDR3 is made up of 12 amino acids. V was clipped by 5 bases and J by 7 bases, with 9 bases between them. The full variable domain, completed using reference TRBV7-2 and TRBJ2-1, is GAGVSQSPSNKVTEKGKDVELRCDPISGHTALYWYRQSLGQGLEFLIYFQGNSAPDKSGLPSDRFSAERTGGSVSTLTIQRTQQEDSAVYLCASSPSLNEQFFGPGTRLTVL.

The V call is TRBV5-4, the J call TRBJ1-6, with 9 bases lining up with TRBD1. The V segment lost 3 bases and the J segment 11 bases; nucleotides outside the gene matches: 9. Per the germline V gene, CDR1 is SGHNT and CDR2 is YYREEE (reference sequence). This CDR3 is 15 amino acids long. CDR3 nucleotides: TGTGCCAGCAGCTCGAGGGACAGGGAAGGGCCACCCCTCCACTTT. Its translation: CASSSRDREGPPLHF.

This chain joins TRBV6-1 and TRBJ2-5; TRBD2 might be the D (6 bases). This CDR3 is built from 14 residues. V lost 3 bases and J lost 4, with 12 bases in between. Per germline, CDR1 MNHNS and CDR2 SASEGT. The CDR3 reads CASSEAGRAETQYF. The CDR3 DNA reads TGTGCCAGCAGTGAGGCGGGAAGGGCAGAGACCCAGTACTTC.

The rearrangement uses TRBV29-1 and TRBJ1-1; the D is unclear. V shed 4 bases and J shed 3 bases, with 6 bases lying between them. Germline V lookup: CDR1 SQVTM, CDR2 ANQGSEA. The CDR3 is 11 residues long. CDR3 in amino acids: CSVARDTEAFF. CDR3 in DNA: TGCAGCGTTGCACGGGACACTGAAGCTTTCTTT.